This TCR beta chain was captured in a study of T cells expressing NK-cell markers. Findings and caveats of the study: Roughly six donors showed dominant NKG2C+ clonotypes comprising about 1.0-7.5% of their CD8+ T cells. The CD3+CD56-NKG2C+ fraction of a few donors was also led by these clonotypes.

TCRdb re-called the 5' RACE reads, yielding one record per CDR3 amino acid sequence without DNA. In all, the sample yields under 500,000 distinct CDR3 sequences. Germline CDR1 SGHDT, CDR2 YYEEEE. The CDR3 extends over 15 amino acids. Points on this clonotype: Its antigen is not identified.

Sequencing used blood T cells: a sorted CD56 or NKG2C T cell subset, CD4+ or CD8+ T cells, or bulk PBMC T cells (not recorded which). The clonotype comes from a woman aged 18-69 years in good health. The chain carries TRBV5-6 and TRBJ2-2; TCRdb's assignment of TRBD2 cannot be checked, as there is no DNA. The CDR3: CASSWTGTSLRELFF.